Sequencing of this T cell receptor beta chain was carried out in a study of cytomegalovirus exposure and HLA in healthy donors. Study in general: Some 80 million unique TCRs from HLA-typed donors were held in an early data release.

The trim removed 4 bases at V and 10 bases at J, leaving 25 bases unmatched. Germline loops: CDR1 MGHRA, CDR2 YSYEKL. CDR3 length equals 19 residues. With 60 Vbeta and 13 Jbeta primers, the PCR was carried out. The data were produced by immunoSEQ multiplex PCR, yet TCRdb's version contains in-frame clones alone and is incomplete. The table shows 200,000 to 250,000 clones, with 80% to 90% occurring only once. This clone was counted only a few times. The antigen is unknown. General observations from the study: Presence/absence analyses rested on an assumption that sequencing depth was roughly uniform across donors. Many donors shared some public TCRs, even though most TCR sequences were rare. Association of a missense DCLRE1C variant with TCR beta V- and J-gene trimming was reported in a later analysis.

The genes are TRBV4-1 and TRBJ2-1; TRBD2 matches 7 bases. The sequenced sample was PBMCs. This TCR was sampled from a woman aged 18-35 years in good health and CMV-seronegative. The chain's CDR3 is CASSPHDLDMGGKSSEQFF. The CDR3 region has the DNA TGCGCCAGCAGCCCGCATGACCTCGACATGGGGGGGAAAAGTTCCGAGCAGTTCTTC.